The 19 T cell receptor beta chains listed next were all sequenced from one sample in a study of response to subunit inactivated influenza vaccine. TCRdb fed the RT-PCR reads into MiXCR, producing one record per CDR3 protein. This table holds about 480,000 distinct CDR3 sequences, 13% found once. Here the sequenced sample was PBMCs from blood, taken about 6 weeks after vaccination. Receptors originate from a man in his fifties who received an inactivated influenza vaccine.

This chain links TRBV20-1 with TRBJ2-2; 8 nucleotides line up with TRBD2. Germline V gene lookup returns CDR1 DFQATT and CDR2 SNEGSKA (reference sequence). The CDR3 consists of 14 residues. J was trimmed by 3 bases and V by 3 bases; bases with no gene match: 3. CDR3 DNA sequence: TGCAGTGCTAGCGGGGGGGCCTACACCGGGGAGCTGTTTTTT. Translation: CSASGGAYTGELFF.

A remark on this clonotype: This may arise from a read error, as a much more abundant clone is one base away. V and J are TRBV20-1 and TRBJ2-3; 14 bases align to TRBD2. V lost 4 bases, J lost 4 bases, and 4 bases stayed unmatched. Germline V lookup: CDR1 DFQATT, CDR2 SNEGSKA (reference sequence). The CDR3 has 15 amino acids. The CDR3 DNA reads as TGCAGTGCTACCCGGACTAGCGGGAGGTCAGATACGCAGTATTTT. Protein product: CSATRTSGRSDTQYF.

V and J are TRBV5-1 and TRBJ2-5; the D is unclear. The CDR3 loop spans 12 amino acids. Trimming shortened V by 0 bases and J by 9 bases, and 9 bases separated the two germline ends. CDR1 and CDR2 (germline): SGHRS, YFSETQ. The CDR3 is CASSLEARAQYF. The CDR3 nucleotides are TGCGCCAGCAGCTTGGAAGCCCGGGCCCAGTACTTC.

This clonotype was picked up a small number of times. This rearrangement joins TRBV7-8 to TRBJ1-2, with D possibly being TRBD1 (5 bases). The CDR3 totals 17 residues. The germline V gene encodes CDR1 SGHVS and CDR2 FQNEAQ. Trimming took 2 bases from V and 4 from J, leaving 20 bases between them. CDR3 bases: TGTGCCAGCAGCTTATTTTCACAGGCGACCTCCGGCTATGGCTACACCTTC. As protein: CASSLFSQATSGYGYTF.

The V call is TRBV6-2 or TRBV6-3, the J call TRBJ2-2, with D perhaps TRBD2 (5 bases). The germline V and J ends were trimmed by 5 bases and 7 bases, with 11 bases remaining between them. Germline loops: CDR1 MNHEY, CDR2 SVGEGT. The CDR3 runs 13 residues. CDR3 residues: CASSQRRDGELFF. The CDR3 DNA follows: TGTGCCAGCAGTCAACGACGGGACGGGGAGCTGTTTTTT.

Many counts were recorded for this clonotype. J is TRBJ1-3 and V is TRBV12-3 or TRBV12-4; D is ambiguous. V lost 7 bases and J 0 bases, leaving 10 bases between the germline ends. The CDR3 spans 14 residues. CDR3: CASTHSASGNTIYF. The DNA of the CDR3 is TGTGCCAGCACACACTCGGCCTCTGGAAACACCATATATTTT.

The chain links TRBV4-2 to TRBJ2-3; 9 nucleotides match TRBD2. The CDR3 loop spans 17 amino acids. Germline V CDR1 and CDR2: LGHNA, YNFKEQ. Trimming at V came to 0 bases and at J to 2 bases, leaving 6 bases not matched to a gene. CDR3 sequence reads: CASSQDLAGSNTDTQYF. DNA of the CDR3: TGTGCCAGCAGCCAAGACCTAGCGGGGTCTAACACAGATACGCAGTATTTT.

This clonotype appeared a few times. J is TRBJ1-2 and V is TRBV15; D not certain. Germline CDR1 is LNHNV and CDR2 is YYDKDF (reference sequence). The CDR3 contains 17 residues. V dropped 0 bases and J dropped 4 bases, with 18 bases sitting between them. This chain's CDR3 is CATSRDSRSGSLYGYTF. CDR3 coding DNA: TGTGCCACCAGCAGAGATTCCAGGTCGGGCTCACTCTATGGCTACACCTTC.

This rearrangement joins TRBV5-1 to TRBJ1-1; D perhaps matches TRBD1 (6 bases). The CDR3 loop spans 14 amino acids. Germline V CDR1 and CDR2: SGHRS, YFSETQ. V lost 6 bases and J lost 0, with 12 bases in between. The CDR3 coding sequence is TGCGCCAGCACCTCGGGGGGGCTGAACACTGAAGCTTTCTTT. Its translation: CASTSGGLNTEAFF.

This clonotype was counted ten times or more. CDR3 loop: CASTGSRDYGYTF. CDR3 coding DNA: TGTGCCAGCACAGGGAGTAGGGACTATGGCTACACCTTC. V is TRBV7-2 and J is TRBJ1-2, with D possibly being TRBD1 (5 bases). V lost 7 bases and J 3 bases, leaving 12 bases between the germline ends. The germline V gene encodes CDR1 SGHTA and CDR2 FQGNSA. CDR3 size: 13 residues.

This clonotype has more than one count but fewer than ten. The chain couples TRBV24-1 to TRBJ2-2; unclear D gene. The V gene lost 5 bases and the J gene lost 8 bases, with 11 bases spanning the gap. The CDR3 sequence is 13 residues long. From germline, CDR1 is KGHDR and CDR2 SFDVKD. The CDR3 nucleotides read TGTGCCACCAGTGGTATTGGGCCGGGGGAGCTGTTTTTT. Protein: CATSGIGPGELFF.

About this clonotype itself: Relative to the germline gene, one junction end is altered; a read error may explain this. The chain has TRBV4-2 and TRBJ2-5; D gene ambiguous. Germline lookup yields CDR1 LGHNA and CDR2 YNFKEQ. The CDR3 is 14 residues long. The CDR3 DNA follows: TGTGCCAGCAGCCAGGGCCGAAACCAAGCGACCCAGTACTTC. This encodes CASSQGRNQATQYF.

This chain uses TRBV12-3 or TRBV12-4 with TRBJ2-7; D not resolved. The V and J ends lost 9 bases and 6 bases respectively, with 15 bases between them. The CDR3 totals 12 residues. The DNA of the CDR3 is TGTGCCAGAAGCTCAAAAAGGCCCGAGCAGTACTTC. It is translated as CARSSKRPEQYF.

This clonotype was detected only a few times. The J gene is TRBJ2-5, the V gene TRBV15, with no clear D. Trimming took off 1 base at V and 7 bases at J, with 7 bases between the two ends. CDR3 length: 12 residues. Looked up from germline, CDR1 is LNHNV and CDR2 is YYDKDF (reference sequence). In nucleotides, the CDR3 is TGTGCCACCAGCAGAGGCATAACGACCCAGTACTTC. Protein: CATSRGITTQYF.

This chain connects TRBV24-1 to TRBJ2-1, with a possible D match to TRBD2 (5 bases). Between the trimmed V and J ends, which lost 2 bases and 12 bases, there was a span of 16 bases. The CDR3 loop spans 14 amino acids. Germline V gene lookup returns CDR1 KGHDR and CDR2 SFDVKD. CDR3 residues: CATSDSNSDGMQFF. Written as DNA, the CDR3 is TGTGCCACCAGTGATTCAAATAGCGACGGAATGCAGTTCTTC.

As to this clonotype: At one end, the junction sequence differs from germline, possibly due to a read error. The rearrangement uses TRBV6-2 or TRBV6-3 and TRBJ2-5; tentative D call: TRBD2 (5 bases). CDR1 and CDR2 (germline): MNHEY, SVGEGT. This CDR3 region has 16 residues. The CDR3 region is CASNRFLSVDQETQHF. The CDR3 DNA reads TGTGCCAGCAACCGATTCCTTAGCGTAGACCAAGAGACCCAGCACTTC.

This clonotype has only a few counts. The rearrangement links TRBV2 to TRBJ2-4, with D possibly TRBD2 on 6 matching bases. V shed 2 bases and J shed 5 bases, with 13 bases lying between them. Germline loops: CDR1 SNHLY, CDR2 FYNNEI. The CDR3 runs 15 residues. CDR3 coding DNA: TGTGCCAGCAGTGAACTTGGGGGGTCTCAAAACATTCAGTACTTC. Translated, it gives CASSELGGSQNIQYF.

Many counts were recorded for this clonotype. The rearrangement uses TRBV4-1 and TRBJ2-1; 10 bases line up with TRBD2. Germline values: CDR1 MGHRA, CDR2 YSYEKL. CDR3 length equals 16 residues. Trimming cost V 3 bases and J 6 bases; bases outside gene matches: 8. The chain's CDR3 is CASSHVSGGNLNEQFF. The CDR3 coding sequence is TGCGCCAGCAGCCATGTTAGCGGGGGGAACCTCAATGAGCAGTTCTTC.

This chain uses TRBV28 with TRBJ2-7; D is possibly TRBD2 (6 bases). This CDR3 is built from 9 residues. V was cut by 3 bases and J by 13 bases, with 7 bases left in between. Germline CDR1 is MDHEN and CDR2 is SYDVKM. CDR3 residues: CASSLRDYF. The CDR3 DNA follows: TGTGCCAGCAGTTTGCGGGACTACTTC.